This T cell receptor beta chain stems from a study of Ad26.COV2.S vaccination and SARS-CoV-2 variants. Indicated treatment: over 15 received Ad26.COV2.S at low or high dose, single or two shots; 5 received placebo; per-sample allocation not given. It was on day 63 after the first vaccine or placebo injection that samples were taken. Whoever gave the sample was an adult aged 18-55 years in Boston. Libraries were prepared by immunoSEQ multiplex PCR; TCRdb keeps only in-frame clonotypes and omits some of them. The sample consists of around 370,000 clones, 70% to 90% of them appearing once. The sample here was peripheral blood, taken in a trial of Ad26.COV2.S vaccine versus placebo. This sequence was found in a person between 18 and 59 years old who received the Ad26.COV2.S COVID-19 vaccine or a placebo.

In DNA form, the CDR3 reads TGTGCCACCAGCAGAACCGGGACAGCGAACACCGGGGAGCTGTTTTTT. It translates to CATSRTGTANTGELFF. The rearrangement uses TRBV24-1 and TRBJ2-2; 7 bases map to TRBD1. Looked up from germline, CDR1 is KGHDR and CDR2 is SFDVKD. The V gene end was trimmed by 7 bases and the J gene end by 0 bases; junction bases not matched to a gene: 7. This CDR3 is built from 16 residues.